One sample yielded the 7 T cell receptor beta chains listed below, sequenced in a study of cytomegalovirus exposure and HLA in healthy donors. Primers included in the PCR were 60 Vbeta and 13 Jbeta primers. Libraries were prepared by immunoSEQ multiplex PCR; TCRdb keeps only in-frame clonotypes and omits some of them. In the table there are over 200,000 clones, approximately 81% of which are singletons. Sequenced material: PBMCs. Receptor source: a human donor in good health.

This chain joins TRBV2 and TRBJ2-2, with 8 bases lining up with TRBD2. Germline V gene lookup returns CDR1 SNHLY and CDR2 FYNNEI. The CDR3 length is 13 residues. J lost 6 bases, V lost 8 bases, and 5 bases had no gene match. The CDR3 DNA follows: TGTGCCAGCTTTAGCGGGGCCCCCGGGGAGCTGTTTTTT. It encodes CASFSGAPGELFF.

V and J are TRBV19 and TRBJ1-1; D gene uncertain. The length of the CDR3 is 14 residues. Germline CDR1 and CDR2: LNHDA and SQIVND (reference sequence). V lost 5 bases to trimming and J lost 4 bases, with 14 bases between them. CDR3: CASSLNWARTEAFF. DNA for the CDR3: TGTGCCAGTAGTTTAAACTGGGCCCGCACTGAAGCTTTCTTT.

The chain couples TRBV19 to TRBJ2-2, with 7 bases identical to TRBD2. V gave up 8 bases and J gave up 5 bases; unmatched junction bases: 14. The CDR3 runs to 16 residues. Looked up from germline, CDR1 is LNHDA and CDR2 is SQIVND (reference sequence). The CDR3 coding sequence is TGTGCCAGTGCCCTTGGCGGGAGCCCCGGGACCGGGGAGCTGTTTTTT. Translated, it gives CASALGGSPGTGELFF.

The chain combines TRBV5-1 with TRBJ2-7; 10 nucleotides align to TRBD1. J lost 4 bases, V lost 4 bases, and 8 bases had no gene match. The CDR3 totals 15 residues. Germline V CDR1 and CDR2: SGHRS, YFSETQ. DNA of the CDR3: TGCGCCAGCAGCCTTAAGGGACAGGGGAGATACGAGCAGTACTTC. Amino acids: CASSLKGQGRYEQYF.

The CDR3 sequence is CASSRTGGNEKLFF. Written as DNA, the CDR3 is TGCGCCAGCAGCAGAACAGGGGGTAATGAAAAACTGTTTTTT. The rearrangement uses TRBV5-1 and TRBJ1-4; 8 nucleotides match TRBD1. Germline V CDR1 and CDR2: SGHRS, YFSETQ. V was clipped by 4 bases and J by 4 bases; unmatched bases: 3. This CDR3 has 14 residues.

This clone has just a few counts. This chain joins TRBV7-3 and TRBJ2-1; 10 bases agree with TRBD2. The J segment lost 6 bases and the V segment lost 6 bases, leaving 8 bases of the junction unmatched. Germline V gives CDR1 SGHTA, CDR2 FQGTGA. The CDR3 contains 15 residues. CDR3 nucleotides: TGTGCCAGCAGGGACTCAAGCGGGAGGGCCAATGAGCAGTTCTTC. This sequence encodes CASRDSSGRANEQFF. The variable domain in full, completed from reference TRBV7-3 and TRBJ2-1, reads GAGVSQTPSNKVTEKGKYVELRCDPISGHTALYWYRQSLGQGPEFLIYFQGTGAADDSGLPNDRFFAVRPEGSVSTLKIQRTERGDSAVYLCASRDSSGRANEQFFGPGTRLTVL.

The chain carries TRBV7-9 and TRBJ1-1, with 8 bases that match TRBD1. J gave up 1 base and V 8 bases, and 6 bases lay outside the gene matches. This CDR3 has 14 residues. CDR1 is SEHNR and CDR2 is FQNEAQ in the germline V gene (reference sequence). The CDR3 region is CASGQGARNTEAFF. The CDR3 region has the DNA TGTGCCAGCGGGCAGGGGGCGAGGAACACTGAAGCTTTCTTT.